The clone carrying this T cell receptor beta chain was found many times. Trimming took 4 bases from V and 1 from J; bases not matched to a gene: 6. The CDR3 extends over 16 amino acids. CDR1 and CDR2 from the germline V gene are SGHRS and YFSETQ. TCRdb re-analysed the RT-PCR reads in MiXCR, keeping a single row per CDR3 protein. The repertoire holds hundreds of thousands of distinct CDR3 sequences, around 14% seen once, with about 3.6% in the top ten. The rearrangement uses TRBV5-1 and TRBJ2-5; 11 nucleotides line up with TRBD2. Sequenced material: memory CD4+ T cells from blood. The origin of this receptor is a female donor in good health, serving as a healthy control. The CDR3 DNA follows: TGCGCCAGCAGCCTGACTAGCGGGAACCCCCAAGAGACCCAGTACTTC. Translating it yields CASSLTSGNPQETQYF.